This entry lists 22 T cell receptor beta chains sequenced from one sample in a study of T-cell memory formation after mild COVID-19. TCRdb reprocessed the 5' RACE reads with MiXCR, giving one entry per CDR3 protein. The data hold 150,000 or so distinct CDR3 sequences, with 13% to 15% observed a single time. Sequencing was carried out using PBMCs or a T cell subset sorted from them (not recorded which). The receptors derive from an adult woman who had mild COVID-19 (a few samples of this study predate the infection). Cell type and time point are not known.

The chain employs TRBV5-1 and TRBJ1-2; 8 nucleotides agree with TRBD1. The CDR3 is 14 amino acids. In germline, CDR1 is SGHRS, CDR2 YFSETQ. With 4 bases clipped from V and 5 bases from J, the junction kept 7 bases outside the gene matches. The CDR3 loop reads CASSSGQGRYGYTF. The CDR3 coding sequence is TGCGCCAGCAGCAGCGGACAGGGACGATATGGCTACACCTTC.

The rearrangement joins TRBV7-2 to TRBJ2-7, with TRBD2 matching 7 bases. The CDR3 sequence is 13 residues long. V was clipped by 7 bases and J by 3 bases; unmatched bases: 6. Looked up from germline, CDR1 is SGHTA and CDR2 is FQGNSA. The DNA of the CDR3 is TGTGCCAGCACCGGGACTAACTTCTACGAGCAGTACTTC. Translated: CASTGTNFYEQYF.

The chain has TRBV20-1 and TRBJ1-1; no clear D. Trimming removed 3 bases from V and 4 bases from J, with 15 bases in between. CDR1 is DFQATT and CDR2 is SNEGSKA in the germline V gene (reference sequence). The CDR3 consists of 14 residues. For the CDR3, the DNA is TGCAGTGCTAGTCACCCGGCCTCCGGCACTGAAGCTTTCTTT. Encoded protein: CSASHPASGTEAFF.

V usage is TRBV11-3 and J usage is TRBJ2-5, with 7 bases identical to TRBD2. CDR1 SGHNT and CDR2 YENEEA come from the germline V gene. V shed 3 bases, J shed 1 base, and the junction held 11 bases outside the gene matches. This CDR3 spans 17 amino acids. The CDR3 region is CASSLGATGGLQETQYF. Here the CDR3 DNA reads TGTGCCAGCAGCTTGGGTGCGACGGGAGGTCTCCAAGAGACCCAGTACTTC.

This clonotype was found a few times. For the CDR3, the DNA is TGCAGCGTTCCCCTAGGGGGCCTGGACACCGGGGAGCTGTTTTTT. It translates to CSVPLGGLDTGELFF. This chain uses TRBV29-1 with TRBJ2-2; 7 bases match TRBD1. Germline values: CDR1 SQVTM, CDR2 ANQGSEA. The CDR3 is 15 residues long. V dropped 5 bases and J dropped 3; count of bases not matched to a gene: 9.

This clonotype was counted a few times. The chain joins TRBV4-3 to TRBJ2-1, with 7 bases lining up with TRBD2. V lost 4 bases to trimming and J lost 7 bases; unmatched junction nucleotides: 10. Germline V gives CDR1 LGHNA, CDR2 YSLEER. This CDR3 has 15 amino acids. The CDR3 loop is CASSRPAGGGNEQFF. CDR3 sequence (DNA): TGCGCCAGCAGCCGACCGGCTGGGGGGGGGAATGAGCAGTTCTTC.

The J gene is TRBJ1-4, the V gene TRBV5-6, with D possibly being TRBD1 (6 bases). Germline lookup yields CDR1 SGHDT and CDR2 YYEEEE. The ends were cut back, 4 bases at V and 2 bases at J, with 15 bases in the middle. CDR3 length equals 16 residues. CDR3 region: CASSHPIQGTNEKLFF. CDR3 coding DNA: TGTGCCAGCAGCCACCCTATACAGGGCACTAATGAAAAACTGTTTTTT.

The chain combines TRBV29-1 with TRBJ1-5, with 12 bases identical to TRBD1. Germline V gives CDR1 SQVTM, CDR2 ANQGSEA. The J segment lost 6 bases and the V segment lost 7 bases, leaving 7 bases of the junction unmatched. This CDR3 spans 14 amino acids. The CDR3 DNA reads TGCAGCGGAGGGGACAGGGGGCTGTGTCAGCCCCAGCATTTT. Translating it yields CSGGDRGLCQPQHF.

This clonotype turned up a few times. V gene TRBV25-1 combines with J gene TRBJ2-3; D is possibly TRBD1 or TRBD2 (6 bases each). The CDR3 length is 18 residues. The V end was cut by 1 base, the J end by 5 bases, with 22 bases between. Germline CDR1 and CDR2: MGHDK and SYGVNS. The DNA for the CDR3 is TGTGCCAGCAGTGAATCGCGCGTGGGTGGGCGGGACATAGATACGCAGTATTTT. Encoded protein: CASSESRVGGRDIDTQYF.

This chain connects TRBV11-2 to TRBJ2-7; 8 bases line up with TRBD1. The CDR3 has 15 residues. V shed 2 bases and J 1 base; nucleotides not matched to a gene: 4. CDR1 SGHAT and CDR2 FQNNGV come from the germline V gene. The CDR3 DNA is TGTGCCAGCAGCTTATTTACAGGGGGGTCCTACGAGCAGTACTTC. Its translation: CASSLFTGGSYEQYF.

The V gene is TRBV21-1, the J gene TRBJ2-4; the table names TRBD1, a call not compared with the DNA. TRBV21-1 is classified as a pseudogene. The CDR3 is made up of 18 amino acids. DNA of the CDR3: TGTTCCAGCAGCAAAAGAAGCAGGACAGACCTAGCCAAAAACATTCAGTACTTC. The encoded protein is CSSSKRSRTDLAKNIQYF.

This clonotype was counted a few times. The chain carries TRBV7-9 and TRBJ2-7; TRBD1 aligns across 7 bases. V shed 4 bases, J shed 3 bases, and the junction held 0 bases outside the gene matches. This CDR3 has 12 amino acids. Germline CDR1 reads SEHNR; CDR2 reads FQNEAQ (reference sequence). This CDR3 reads CASSYRGYEQYF. As DNA, the CDR3 is TGTGCCAGCAGCTACAGGGGCTACGAGCAGTACTTC.

This clonotype has just a few counts. The chain employs TRBV7-9 and TRBJ1-1, with 7 bases lining up with TRBD1. This CDR3 spans 19 amino acids. J was trimmed by 0 bases and V by 7 bases; bases with no gene match: 20. Germline values: CDR1 SEHNR, CDR2 FQNEAQ (reference sequence). CDR3: CASTLRQGARGDMNTEAFF. The CDR3 bases are TGTGCCAGCACCCTTAGACAGGGCGCGAGGGGGGATATGAACACTGAAGCTTTCTTT.

V and J are TRBV5-4 and TRBJ1-1; possible D gene TRBD1, 6 bases. The CDR3 has 15 residues. V dropped 4 bases and J dropped 5 bases, with 18 bases sitting between them. Germline V CDR1 and CDR2: SGHNT, YYREEE (reference sequence). CDR3 protein: CASSLQKFRGTEAFF. CDR3 nucleotides: TGTGCCAGCAGCCTGCAAAAATTCAGGGGAACTGAAGCTTTCTTT.

This clonotype has only one observation. The genes are TRBV14 and TRBJ2-7; D is uncertain. This CDR3 is 13 amino acids long. CDR1 is SGHDN, CDR2 FVKESK, per germline. V was cut by 2 bases and J by 2 bases, with 7 bases left in between. The CDR3 spells CASSQWAAYEQYF. The CDR3 nucleotides are TGTGCCAGCAGCCAATGGGCGGCCTACGAGCAGTACTTC.

The rearrangement links TRBV19 to TRBJ1-1, with TRBD1 identical over 10 bases. The CDR3 has 13 residues. Germline loops: CDR1 LNHDA, CDR2 SQIVND (reference sequence). V was pared by 5 bases and J by 3 bases, with 0 bases of the junction left unmatched. The CDR3 region is CASSGQGDTEAFF. CDR3 sequence (DNA): TGTGCCAGTAGTGGACAGGGGGACACTGAAGCTTTCTTT.

The rearrangement joins TRBV7-2 to TRBJ2-3, with 7 bases matching TRBD2. V dropped 5 bases and J dropped 5; count of bases not matched to a gene: 7. The CDR3 runs 14 residues. CDR1 is SGHTA and CDR2 is FQGNSA in the germline V gene. The CDR3 DNA reads as TGTGCCAGCAGCACTGGACTAGTGGGAGATACGCAGTATTTT. As protein: CASSTGLVGDTQYF.

This clonotype showed up just a few times. The V and J genes are TRBV20-1 and TRBJ1-6, with D tentatively TRBD1 (5 bases). In germline, CDR1 is DFQATT, CDR2 SNEGSKA (reference sequence). The CDR3 sequence is 13 residues long. The V gene lost 2 bases and the J gene lost 6 bases, with 8 bases spanning the gap. CDR3: CSARRDLNSPLHF. The CDR3 DNA sequence: TGCAGTGCTAGAAGGGACCTTAATTCACCCCTCCACTTT.

Only a few counts were recorded for this clonotype. The gene calls are TRBV11-3 and TRBJ2-2; TRBD1 agrees at 9 bases. J lost 3 bases, V lost 7 bases, and 6 bases had no gene match. Germline CDR1 is SGHNT and CDR2 is YENEEA. The CDR3 is 15 residues long. CDR3 loop: CASTIRQGDTGELFF. For the CDR3, the DNA is TGTGCCAGCACCATCAGACAGGGGGACACCGGGGAGCTGTTTTTT.

The CDR3 loop is CASTQGGFRTEAFF. CDR3 bases: TGTGCCAGCACCCAAGGGGGATTCAGGACTGAAGCTTTCTTT. This chain links TRBV6-6 with TRBJ1-1; possibly TRBD1 for D (6 bases). This CDR3 region has 14 residues. The germline CDR1 and CDR2 sequences are MNHNY and SVGAGI (reference sequence). Trimming took 7 bases from V and 5 from J, leaving 17 bases between them.

The genes are TRBV20-1 and TRBJ2-3; 7 bases line up with TRBD2. Trimming took 0 bases from V and 4 from J; bases not matched to a gene: 10. The CDR3 contains 16 residues. Germline loops: CDR1 DFQATT, CDR2 SNEGSKA (reference sequence). The CDR3 sequence: CSARDGMAGVADTQYF. In nucleotides, the CDR3 is TGCAGTGCTAGAGATGGGATGGCGGGAGTTGCAGATACGCAGTATTTT.

The chain employs TRBV5-1 and TRBJ1-1; 9 nucleotides agree with TRBD1. The CDR3 contains 16 residues. V shed 4 bases and J 0 bases; nucleotides not matched to a gene: 7. Germline loops: CDR1 SGHRS, CDR2 YFSETQ. CDR3 sequence reads: CASSGQGTGVNTEAFF. Written as DNA, the CDR3 is TGCGCCAGCAGCGGACAGGGGACGGGGGTGAACACTGAAGCTTTCTTT.